The sequence of this T cell receptor (beta chain) was determined in a study of read filtering for tumor transcriptome and immune sequencing. Study overall: Mean patient age was approximately 66 years, range roughly 40 to 80; some 17 male, some 14 female. General study results and limits: Sorted CD138-negative bone marrow cells were not purified T cells. Dropping single-read clonotypes raised IR-seq and RNA-seq shared-clonotype correlation.

Molecular barcoded adaptors covering alpha/delta and beta/gamma chains were used on roughly 400 ng RNA. TCRdb analysed the reads with MiXCR anew, one entry per CDR3 protein. In the table there are 40,000 or so distinct CDR3 sequences, 13% to 15% of which are singletons. Every patient had bone marrow sampled while the disease was active. This clonotype was picked up many times. The antigen remains unidentified. The receptor comes from a donor aged 40 or older with multiple myeloma. Material for sequencing was a population of CD138-negative cells sorted from bone marrow.

The CDR3 protein is CSASATEGGRGRAFF. The CDR3 coding sequence is TGCAGTGCTAGTGCGACCGAAGGGGGGAGAGGACGGGCTTTCTTT. V and J are TRBV20-1 and TRBJ1-1; tentatively, D is TRBD1 (6 bases). Germline-derived CDR1 and CDR2 are DFQATT and SNEGSKA (reference sequence). The length of the CDR3 is 15 residues. Trimming removed 3 bases from V and 11 bases from J, with 25 bases in between.